The 3 T cell receptor beta chains below were found in one sample sequenced in a study of chemoradiotherapy in HPV16-positive cancers. Some clones are missing from TCRdb's copy, which holds only in-frame ones; the method was immunoSEQ multiplex PCR. This table holds a few thousand clones, roughly 80% found once. Sequencing was performed on tumor tissue, taken from a patient who underwent chemoradiotherapy. Source of these receptors: a human donor with HPV-associated anogenital cancer.

The chain uses TRBV5-8 and TRBJ2-3; no clear D gene. The CDR3 length is 13 residues. The V end lost 0 bases, the J end lost 6 bases, and 8 bases lay between the germline ends. Per germline, CDR1 SGHTS and CDR2 YDEGEE. CDR3 sequence: CASSLAMGDTQYF. CDR3 nucleotides: TGTGCCAGCAGCTTGGCCATGGGGGATACGCAGTATTTT.

This clone was detected once. The V and J genes are TRBV9 and TRBJ1-1; 7 nucleotides line up with TRBD1. This CDR3 is built from 16 residues. V shed 4 bases, J shed 2 bases, and the junction held 11 bases outside the gene matches. Germline V lookup: CDR1 SGDLS, CDR2 YYNGEE. Written as DNA, the CDR3 is TGTGCCAGCAGCTCACACAGGGGAGGGTTCAACACTGAAGCTTTCTTT. The encoded protein is CASSSHRGGFNTEAFF.

This clone was found once. The chain recombines TRBV6-1 with TRBJ1-1; D uncertain. The V gene lost 4 bases and the J gene lost 7 bases, with 10 bases spanning the gap. Germline values: CDR1 MNHNS, CDR2 SASEGT. CDR3 length equals 12 residues. In DNA, the CDR3 is TGTGCCAGCAGTGTTTCCAGGATTGAAGCTTTCTTT. Translated, it gives CASSVSRIEAFF.